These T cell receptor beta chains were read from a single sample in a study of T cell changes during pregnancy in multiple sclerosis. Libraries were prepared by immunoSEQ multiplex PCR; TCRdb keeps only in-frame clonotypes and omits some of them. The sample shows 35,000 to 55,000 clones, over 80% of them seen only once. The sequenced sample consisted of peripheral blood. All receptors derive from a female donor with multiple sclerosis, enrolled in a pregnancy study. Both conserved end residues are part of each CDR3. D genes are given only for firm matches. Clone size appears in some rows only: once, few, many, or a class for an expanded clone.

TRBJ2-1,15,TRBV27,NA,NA,CASSPLASSYNEQFF,TGTGCCAGCAGTCCTCTAGCGAGCTCCTACAATGAGCAGTTCTTC
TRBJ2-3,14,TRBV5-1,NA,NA,CASSLGAATDTQYF,TGCGCCAGCAGCTTGGGGGCAGCCACAGATACGCAGTATTTT
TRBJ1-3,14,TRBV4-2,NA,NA,CASSQVPTGNTIYF,TGTGCCAGCAGCCAAGTGCCTACAGGAAACACCATATATTTT
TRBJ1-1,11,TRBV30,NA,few,CAWSVPRGAFF,TGTGCCTGGAGTGTACCGCGGGGAGCTTTCTTT
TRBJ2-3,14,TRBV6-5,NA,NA,CASSLPGGTDTQYF,TGTGCCAGCAGTCTACCCGGGGGCACAGATACGCAGTATTTT
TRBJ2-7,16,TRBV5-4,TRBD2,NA,CASSWLPSGRANEQYF,TGTGCCAGCAGCTGGCTCCCAAGCGGGAGGGCCAACGAGCAGTACTTC
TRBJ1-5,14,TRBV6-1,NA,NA,CASSGEYSNQPQHF,TGTGCCAGCAGTGGGGAGTATAGCAATCAGCCCCAGCATTTT
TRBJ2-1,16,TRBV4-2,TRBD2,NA,CASSQRTSGSFDEQFF,TGTGCCAGCAGCCAAAGGACTAGCGGGAGTTTCGATGAGCAGTTCTTC
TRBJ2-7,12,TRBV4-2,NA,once,CASSPTHYEQYF,TGTGCCAGCAGCCCGACTCACTACGAGCAGTACTTC
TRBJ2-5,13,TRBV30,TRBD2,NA,CAWNLRGGETQYF,TGTGCCTGGAACTTGAGGGGAGGGGAGACCCAGTACTTC
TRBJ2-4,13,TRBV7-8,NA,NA,CASSLDPGNIQYF,TGTGCCAGCAGCTTAGATCCGGGTAACATTCAGTACTTC
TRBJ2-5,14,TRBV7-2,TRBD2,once,CASSALAGRETQYF,TGTGCCAGCAGCGCTCTAGCGGGGAGGGAGACCCAGTACTTC
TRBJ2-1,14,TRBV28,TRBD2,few,CATKREGNYNEQFF,TGTGCCACAAAGAGGGAGGGTAACTACAATGAGCAGTTCTTC
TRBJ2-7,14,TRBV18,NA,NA,CASSRDGSSYEQYF,TGTGCCAGCTCCCGGGACGGGAGCTCCTACGAGCAGTACTTC
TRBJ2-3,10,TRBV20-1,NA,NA,CSASSDTQYF,TGCAGTGCTAGCTCAGATACGCAGTATTTT
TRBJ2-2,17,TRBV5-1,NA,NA,CASRQYPTATNTGELFF,TGCGCCAGCAGGCAGTACCCGACAGCAACGAACACCGGGGAGCTGTTTTTT
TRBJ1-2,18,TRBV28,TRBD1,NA,CASITSRETGGFRYGYTF,TGTGCCAGCATCACCTCCAGGGAGACAGGGGGTTTTCGGTATGGCTACACCTTC
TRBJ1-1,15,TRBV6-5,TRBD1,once,CATQLGTGWNTEAFF,TGTGCCACACAACTAGGGACAGGCTGGAACACTGAAGCTTTCTTT
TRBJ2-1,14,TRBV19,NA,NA,CASSSGVLYNEQFF,TGTGCCAGTAGTTCGGGGGTGCTGTACAATGAGCAGTTCTTC
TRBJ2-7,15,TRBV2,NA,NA,CATLNLTGGAYEQYF,TGTGCCACCCTTAACTTAACAGGGGGGGCCTACGAGCAGTACTTC
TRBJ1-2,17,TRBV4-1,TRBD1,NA,CASSQDNRGGLGYGYTF,TGCGCCAGCAGCCAAGATAATAGAGGGGGCCTTGGGTATGGCTACACCTTC
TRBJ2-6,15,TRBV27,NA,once,CASTEDRPGANVLTF,TGTGCCAGCACCGAGGACAGACCTGGGGCCAACGTCCTGACTTTC
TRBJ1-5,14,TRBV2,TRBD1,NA,CASTRGQGIQPQHF,TGTGCCAGCACTCGGGGACAGGGGATTCAGCCCCAGCATTTT
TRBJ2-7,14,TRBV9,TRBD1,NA,CASSAGTGNYEQYF,TGTGCCAGCAGCGCGGGGACAGGGAATTACGAGCAGTACTTC
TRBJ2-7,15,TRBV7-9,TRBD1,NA,CASSSQGAVSYEQYF,TGTGCCAGCAGCTCCCAGGGGGCTGTCTCCTACGAGCAGTACTTC
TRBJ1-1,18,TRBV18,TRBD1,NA,CASSPSRGLNGQGTEAFF,TGTGCCAGCTCACCATCCCGGGGACTAAACGGACAGGGCACTGAAGCTTTCTTT
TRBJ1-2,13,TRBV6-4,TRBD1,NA,CASSHTGVEGYTF,TGTGCCAGCAGTCATACAGGGGTTGAGGGCTACACCTTC
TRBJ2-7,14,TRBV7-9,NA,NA,CASSGQTNSYEQYF,TGTGCCAGCAGCGGACAGACCAACTCCTACGAGCAGTACTTC
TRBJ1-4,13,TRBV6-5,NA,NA,CASSDSNNEKLFF,TGTGCCAGCAGCGACAGTAATAATGAAAAACTGTTTTTT
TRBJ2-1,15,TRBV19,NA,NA,CASSLNRLDYNEQFF,TGTGCCAGTAGTCTCAATAGACTGGACTACAATGAGCAGTTCTTC
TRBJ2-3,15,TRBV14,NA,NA,CASSRGGPSTDTQYF,TGTGCCAGCAGCCGGGGGGGCCCTAGCACAGATACGCAGTATTTT
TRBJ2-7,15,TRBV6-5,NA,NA,CASSYSRREAAEQYF,TGTGCCAGCAGTTATAGTCGGAGGGAGGCGGCCGAGCAGTACTTC